The next 3 T cell receptor beta chains were all read from a single sample in a study of blood T cells in healthy people across ages. The authors ran a second PCR of roughly 6 to 11 cycles using a sample-barcoded 5' primer and a J-beta primer mix. Using its own MiXCR run on the 5' RACE reads, TCRdb lists one record per CDR3 protein. The table lists around 500,000 distinct CDR3 sequences, roughly 48% of them singletons. Sequenced sample: blood. The receptors originated from a man older than 75 in good health.

This clonotype has just a few counts. The chain links TRBV27 to TRBJ2-7, with unresolved D. Germline-derived CDR1 and CDR2 are MNHEY and SMNVEV (reference sequence). V was trimmed by 8 bases and J by 2 bases, leaving 19 bases between them. The CDR3 contains 15 residues. The CDR3: CASASFGQEPYEQYF. In DNA, the CDR3 is TGTGCCAGCGCCTCTTTTGGGCAGGAGCCCTACGAGCAGTACTTC.

This clonotype came up a few times. In DNA form, the CDR3 reads TGCAGTGCTAGCGGGGGGGCGGGCTATGAGCAGTTCTTC. Its protein product is CSASGGAGYEQFF. The V call is TRBV20-1, the J call TRBJ2-1, with 8 positions matching TRBD2. V gave up 3 bases and J gave up 8 bases; unmatched junction bases: 6. CDR1 is DFQATT and CDR2 is SNEGSKA in the germline V gene (reference sequence). The CDR3 is 13 amino acids.

The rearrangement joins TRBV7-3 to TRBJ2-7; 11 nucleotides align to TRBD2. Germline CDR1 reads SGHTA; CDR2 reads FQGTGA. J gave up 6 bases and V 2 bases, and 6 bases lay outside the gene matches. The CDR3 has 15 residues. CDR3 region: CASSLRSGRAFEQYF. The DNA for the CDR3 is TGTGCCAGCAGCTTACGTAGCGGGAGGGCCTTCGAGCAGTACTTC.